This T cell receptor (beta chain) is from a study of blood T cells in healthy people across ages. General observations from the study: There were more naive CD4+ cells and higher diversity in long-lived donors than in aged donors. Per million T cells, TCR beta diversity dropped roughly linearly as age increased. PBMCs went unsorted, and a conclusive naive versus antigen-experienced comparison was therefore prevented.

Ten or more counts support this clonotype. No antigen is known for it. Germline V gene lookup returns CDR1 SGHRS and CDR2 YFSETQ. V lost 0 bases and J lost 5, with 12 bases in between. The CDR3 loop spans 15 amino acids. Total RNA, at least 6 micrograms per sample, came from PBMCs. The second PCR ran about 7 to 12 cycles with a sample-barcoded 5' primer and J-beta primers. TCRdb re-derived calls from the 5' RACE reads in MiXCR, one entry per CDR3 protein. Among roughly 680,000 distinct CDR3 sequences listed, 52% were seen once. The source material was blood. The chain links TRBV5-1 to TRBJ2-1, with unresolved D. This sequence was found in a woman of 80 years or more in good health. The CDR3 here is CASSLAVTLNNEQFF. CDR3 bases: TGCGCCAGCAGCTTGGCCGTGACGCTTAACAATGAGCAGTTCTTC.